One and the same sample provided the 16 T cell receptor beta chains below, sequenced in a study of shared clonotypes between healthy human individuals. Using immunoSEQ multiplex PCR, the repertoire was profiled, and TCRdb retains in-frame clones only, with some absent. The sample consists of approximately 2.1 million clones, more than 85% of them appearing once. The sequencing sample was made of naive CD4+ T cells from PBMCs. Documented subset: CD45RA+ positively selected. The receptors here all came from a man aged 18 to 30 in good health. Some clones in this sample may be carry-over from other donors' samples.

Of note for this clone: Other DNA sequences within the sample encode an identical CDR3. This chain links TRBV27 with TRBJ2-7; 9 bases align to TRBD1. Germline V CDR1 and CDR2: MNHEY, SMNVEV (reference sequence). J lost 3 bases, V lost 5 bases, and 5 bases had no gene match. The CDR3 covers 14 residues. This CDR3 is CASSLGQGYYEQYF. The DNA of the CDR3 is TGTGCCAGCAGTCTCGGACAGGGGTACTACGAGCAGTACTTC.

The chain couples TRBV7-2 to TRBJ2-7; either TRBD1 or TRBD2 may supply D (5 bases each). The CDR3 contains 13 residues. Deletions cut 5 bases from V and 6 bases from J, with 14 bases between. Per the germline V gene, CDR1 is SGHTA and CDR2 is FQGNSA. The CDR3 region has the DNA TGTGCCAGCAGCCCGAGGGGTGGTTTCGAGCAGTACTTC. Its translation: CASSPRGGFEQYF.

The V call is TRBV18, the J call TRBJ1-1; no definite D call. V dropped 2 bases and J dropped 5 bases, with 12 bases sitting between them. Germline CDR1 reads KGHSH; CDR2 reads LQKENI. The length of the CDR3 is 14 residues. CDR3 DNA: TGTGCCAGCTCACCAGGACCCGGGAGGACTGAAGCTTTCTTT. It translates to CASSPGPGRTEAFF.

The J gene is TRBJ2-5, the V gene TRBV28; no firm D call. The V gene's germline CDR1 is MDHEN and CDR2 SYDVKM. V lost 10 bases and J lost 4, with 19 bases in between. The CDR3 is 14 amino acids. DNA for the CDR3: TGTGCCACTCTCACCATTGCGACCCCAGAGACCCAGTACTTC. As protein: CATLTIATPETQYF.

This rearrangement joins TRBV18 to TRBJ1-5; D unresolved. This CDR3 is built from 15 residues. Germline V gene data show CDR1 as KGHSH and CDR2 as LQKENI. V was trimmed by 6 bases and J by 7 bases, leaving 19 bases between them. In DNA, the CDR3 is TGTGCCAGCTCGCCGCCGTTATCAGAGAGGCAGCCCCAGCATTTT. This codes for CASSPPLSERQPQHF.

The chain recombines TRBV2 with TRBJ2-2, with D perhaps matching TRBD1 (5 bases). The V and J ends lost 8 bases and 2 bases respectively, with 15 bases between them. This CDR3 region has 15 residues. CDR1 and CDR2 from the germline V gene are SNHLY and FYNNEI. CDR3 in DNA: TGTGCCAGCGGCGAAGTTCAGGGAAACACCGGGGAGCTGTTTTTT. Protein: CASGEVQGNTGELFF.

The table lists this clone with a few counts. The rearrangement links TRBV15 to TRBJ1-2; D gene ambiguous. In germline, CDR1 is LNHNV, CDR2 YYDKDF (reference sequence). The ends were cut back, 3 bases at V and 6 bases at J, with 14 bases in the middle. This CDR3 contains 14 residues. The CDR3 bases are TGTGCCACCAGCAGCCACGGACCGGGTAATGGCTACACCTTC. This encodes CATSSHGPGNGYTF.

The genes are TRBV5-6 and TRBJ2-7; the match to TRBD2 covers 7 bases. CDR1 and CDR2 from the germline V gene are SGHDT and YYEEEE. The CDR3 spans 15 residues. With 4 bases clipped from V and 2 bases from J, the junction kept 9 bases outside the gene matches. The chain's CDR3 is CASSSKAGFTYEQYF. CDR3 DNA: TGTGCCAGCAGCAGTAAAGCGGGATTTACCTACGAGCAGTACTTC.

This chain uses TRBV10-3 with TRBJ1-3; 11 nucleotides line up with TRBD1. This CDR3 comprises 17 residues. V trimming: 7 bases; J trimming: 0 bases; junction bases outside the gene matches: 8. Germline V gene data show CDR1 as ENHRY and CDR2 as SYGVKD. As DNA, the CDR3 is TGTGCCATCAAACCGGGACAGGGGGTTGGCTCTGGAAACACCATATATTTT. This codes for CAIKPGQGVGSGNTIYF.

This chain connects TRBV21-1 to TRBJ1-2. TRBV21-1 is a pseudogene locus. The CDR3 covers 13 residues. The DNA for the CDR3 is TGTGCCAGCAGGTGGCAGGGAGCCTATGGCTACACCTTC. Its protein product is CASRWQGAYGYTF.

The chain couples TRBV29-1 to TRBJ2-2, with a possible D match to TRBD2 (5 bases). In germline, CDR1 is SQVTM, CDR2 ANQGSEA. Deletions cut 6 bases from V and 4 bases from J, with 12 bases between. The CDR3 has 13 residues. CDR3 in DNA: TGCAGCGTAACCCCGGCGGGCACCGGGGAGCTGTTTTTT. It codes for CSVTPAGTGELFF.

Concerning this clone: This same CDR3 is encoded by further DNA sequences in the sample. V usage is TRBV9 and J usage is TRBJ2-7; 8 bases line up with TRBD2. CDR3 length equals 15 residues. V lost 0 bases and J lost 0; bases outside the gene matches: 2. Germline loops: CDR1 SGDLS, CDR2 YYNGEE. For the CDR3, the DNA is TGTGCCAGCAGCGTAGACGGGACTAGCTCCTACGAGCAGTACTTC. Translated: CASSVDGTSSYEQYF.

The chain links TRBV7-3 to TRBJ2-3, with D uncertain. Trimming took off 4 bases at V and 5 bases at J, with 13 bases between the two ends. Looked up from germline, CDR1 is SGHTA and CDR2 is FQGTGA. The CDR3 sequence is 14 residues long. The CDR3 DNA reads TGTGCCAGCAGCTCGCGCCCACTGGGAGATACGCAGTATTTT. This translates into CASSSRPLGDTQYF.

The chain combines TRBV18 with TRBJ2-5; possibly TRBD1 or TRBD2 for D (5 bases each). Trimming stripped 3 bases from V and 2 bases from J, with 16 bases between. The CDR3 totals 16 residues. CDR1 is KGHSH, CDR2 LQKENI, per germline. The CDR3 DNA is TGTGCCAGCTCACCGGCTCCTGGGGGACCACAAGAGACCCAGTACTTC. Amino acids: CASSPAPGGPQETQYF.

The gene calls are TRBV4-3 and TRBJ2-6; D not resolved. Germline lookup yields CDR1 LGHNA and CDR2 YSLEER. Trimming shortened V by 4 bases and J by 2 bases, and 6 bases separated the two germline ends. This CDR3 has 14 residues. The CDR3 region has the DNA TGCGCCAGCAGCCTAGGTACTGGGGCCAACGTCCTGACTTTC. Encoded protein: CASSLGTGANVLTF.

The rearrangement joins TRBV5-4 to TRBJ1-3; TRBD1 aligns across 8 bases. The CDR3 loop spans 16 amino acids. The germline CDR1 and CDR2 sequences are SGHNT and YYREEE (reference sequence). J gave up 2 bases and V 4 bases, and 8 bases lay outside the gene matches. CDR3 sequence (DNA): TGTGCCAGCAGCAAACCGACAGGGGACGCTGGAAACACCATATATTTT. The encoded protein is CASSKPTGDAGNTIYF.